The 20 T cell receptor beta chains given below trace back to one sample, sequenced in a study of T cell changes during pregnancy in multiple sclerosis. Clones were sequenced by immunoSEQ multiplex PCR, and TCRdb holds only the in-frame ones, with some missing. The table lists approximately 64,000 clones, roughly 90% of them singletons. The starting material was peripheral blood, obtained in the first trimester of pregnancy. The source of these receptors is a female donor with multiple sclerosis, enrolled in a pregnancy study.

The chain has TRBV18 and TRBJ1-1, with D perhaps TRBD1 (6 bases). This CDR3 has 15 amino acids. Germline-derived CDR1 and CDR2 are KGHSH and LQKENI. V dropped 4 bases and J dropped 1 base, with 13 bases sitting between them. Written as DNA, the CDR3 is TGTGCCAGCTCACTCACGGGACAAAGGAACACTGAAGCTTTCTTT. Protein product: CASSLTGQRNTEAFF.

The chain has TRBV7-2 and TRBJ2-5; the D gene is possibly TRBD2 (6 bases). Germline CDR1 is SGHTA and CDR2 is FQGNSA. The CDR3 sequence is 16 residues long. The V and J ends lost 1 base and 0 bases respectively, with 12 bases between them. The CDR3 DNA reads as TGTGCCAGCAGCTTAGAAGGGACTCTTTACCAAGAGACCCAGTACTTC. Protein product: CASSLEGTLYQETQYF.

The chain employs TRBV6-1 and TRBJ2-7, with 8 bases identical to TRBD2. The CDR3 runs to 17 residues. With V trimmed by 3 bases and J by 3 bases, 13 bases remained unmatched. Per the germline V gene, CDR1 is MNHNS and CDR2 is SASEGT. The CDR3, as DNA: TGTGCCAGCAGTGACCCCGGGGGGGGGAGTTACGGCTACGAGCAGTACTTC. This codes for CASSDPGGGSYGYEQYF.

This clone was recorded once. The rearrangement uses TRBV6-1 and TRBJ1-1; TRBD1 matches 9 bases. The V gene end was trimmed by 4 bases and the J gene end by 4 bases; junction bases not matched to a gene: 13. Germline loops: CDR1 MNHNS, CDR2 SASEGT. The CDR3 is 17 amino acids. The CDR3 nucleotides are TGTGCCAGCAGTGGGTACAGGGGGCGTTCGGGGTTCACTGAAGCTTTCTTT. Encoded protein: CASSGYRGRSGFTEAFF.

The V gene is TRBV7-9, the J gene TRBJ1-2, with TRBD1 identical over 7 bases. CDR1 is SEHNR, CDR2 FQNEAQ, per germline (reference sequence). The V segment lost 5 bases and the J segment 14 bases; nucleotides outside the gene matches: 8. The CDR3 totals 11 residues. For the CDR3, the DNA is TGTGCCAGCAGCCTCGGGACAGCGCCTACCTTC. This gives the protein CASSLGTAPTF.

V and J are TRBV29-1 and TRBJ1-2; D possibly corresponds to TRBD1 (6 bases). Trimming pared 5 bases from V and 6 bases from J, leaving 10 bases between. From germline, CDR1 is SQVTM and CDR2 ANQGSEA. The CDR3 runs to 11 residues. This CDR3 is CSVQGTNGYTF. The CDR3 nucleotides are TGCAGCGTTCAGGGGACGAATGGCTACACCTTC.

V usage is TRBV19 and J usage is TRBJ2-7, with 9 bases identical to TRBD2. The CDR3 length is 14 residues. With 6 bases clipped from V and 1 base from J, the junction kept 4 bases outside the gene matches. The germline V gene encodes CDR1 LNHDA and CDR2 SQIVND (reference sequence). CDR3 amino acids: CASRYSGSSYEQYF. As DNA, the CDR3 is TGTGCCAGTAGATATAGCGGGAGTTCCTACGAGCAGTACTTC.

The rearrangement links TRBV28 to TRBJ2-7; TRBD2 agrees at 8 bases. The CDR3 covers 16 residues. Losses at the gene ends were 5 bases for V and 3 bases for J; bases not matched to a gene: 12. The V gene's germline CDR1 is MDHEN and CDR2 SYDVKM. Here the CDR3 reads CASSPFLGGRSYEQYF. DNA for the CDR3: TGTGCCAGCAGTCCATTCTTGGGCGGGAGGAGCTACGAGCAGTACTTC.

This chain links TRBV30 with TRBJ2-2; possibly TRBD2 for D (6 bases). Germline CDR1 GTSNPN, CDR2 SVGIG (reference sequence). The V gene lost 2 bases and the J gene lost 6 bases, with 19 bases spanning the gap. The CDR3 totals 16 residues. CDR3 bases: TGTGCCTGGAGTCCTAACGGGGGTTCACGGGCCGGGGAGCTGTTTTTT. Translation: CAWSPNGGSRAGELFF.

The chain is built from TRBV9 and TRBJ2-7; TRBD2 matches 8 bases. Per the germline V gene, CDR1 is SGDLS and CDR2 is YYNGEE. J was trimmed by 3 bases and V by 0 bases; bases with no gene match: 5. The CDR3 has 15 amino acids. CDR3 nucleotides: TGTGCCAGCAGCGTAGATTCGGGAGGGGGCTACGAGCAGTACTTC. Its protein is CASSVDSGGGYEQYF. The full variable domain, with the rest looked up from reference TRBV9 and TRBJ2-7, is DSGVTQTPKHLITATGQRVTLRCSPRSGDLSVYWYQQSLDQGLQFLIQYYNGEERAKGNILERFSAQQFPDLHSELNLSSLELGDSALYFCASSVDSGGGYEQYFGPGTRLTVT.

The V and J genes are TRBV18 and TRBJ1-4; 9 nucleotides line up with TRBD1. Germline V gene lookup returns CDR1 KGHSH and CDR2 LQKENI. The CDR3 loop spans 16 amino acids. Unmatched junction bases numbered 5, after V lost 1 base and J lost 5 bases. The CDR3 sequence is CASSPRGTGSNEKLFF. CDR3 bases: TGTGCCAGCTCACCACGCGGGACAGGGTCGAATGAAAAACTGTTTTTT.

The genes are TRBV6-1 and TRBJ1-2; tentative D call: TRBD1 (6 bases). Trimming cost V 0 bases and J 7 bases, with 12 bases left between them. CDR3 length: 14 amino acids. Germline assignment: CDR1 MNHNS and CDR2 SASEGT. CDR3 sequence reads: CASSEAVPGAGYTF. In nucleotides, the CDR3 is TGTGCCAGCAGTGAAGCGGTGCCAGGGGCTGGCTACACCTTC.

The count of this clone is one. This chain joins TRBV7-8 and TRBJ1-4, with TRBD1 identical over 10 bases. The V and J ends lost 4 bases and 5 bases, in that order; junction bases with no gene match: 7. Germline values: CDR1 SGHVS, CDR2 FQNEAQ. The CDR3 extends over 16 amino acids. CDR3 residues: CASSWGTGAHNEKLFF. DNA for the CDR3: TGTGCCAGCAGCTGGGGGACAGGGGCCCACAATGAAAAACTGTTTTTT.

This chain connects TRBV7-2 to TRBJ1-5, with D unresolved. Trimming removed 1 base from V and 7 bases from J, with 11 bases in between. CDR3 length: 14 amino acids. Germline loops: CDR1 SGHTA, CDR2 FQGNSA. The CDR3 nucleotides read TGTGCCAGCAGCTTAGTAGCTCTTGAACAGCCCCAGCATTTT. Its translation: CASSLVALEQPQHF.

This clone was counted only a few times. The J gene is TRBJ2-3, the V gene TRBV7-9; 8 bases map to TRBD2. The V and J ends lost 5 bases and 2 bases, in that order; junction bases with no gene match: 9. The CDR3 loop spans 16 amino acids. Germline V gives CDR1 SEHNR, CDR2 FQNEAQ (reference sequence). CDR3 nucleotide sequence: TGTGCCAGCAGCCCCCTTAGCGGGACCTTCACAGATACGCAGTATTTT. Encoded protein: CASSPLSGTFTDTQYF.

V and J are TRBV2 and TRBJ2-1; D perhaps matches TRBD2 (5 bases). CDR1 is SNHLY and CDR2 is FYNNEI in the germline V gene. CDR3 length: 16 amino acids. Trimming shortened V by 6 bases and J by 5 bases, and 20 bases separated the two germline ends. CDR3 bases: TGTGCCAGCAGGGGTTCTCATATACCCGGGGACAATGAGCAGTTCTTC. Amino acid sequence: CASRGSHIPGDNEQFF.

V usage is TRBV5-5 and J usage is TRBJ1-4; no reliable D call. The CDR3 is 16 amino acids. The V gene lost 0 bases and the J gene lost 0 bases, with 9 bases spanning the gap. Germline loops: CDR1 SGHKS, CDR2 YYEKEE (reference sequence). Here the CDR3 DNA reads TGTGCCAGCAGCTTGGGACATACGACAACTAATGAAAAACTGTTTTTT. Protein product: CASSLGHTTTNEKLFF.

The chain is built from TRBV5-4 and TRBJ2-1; a possible D gene is TRBD1 (6 bases). Trimming took off 1 base at V and 6 bases at J, with 14 bases between the two ends. Germline V gene data show CDR1 as SGHNT and CDR2 as YYREEE (reference sequence). The CDR3 is 15 amino acids. The CDR3 region is CASSLNPRGFNEQFF. The CDR3 DNA reads as TGTGCCAGCAGCTTGAACCCTAGGGGGTTCAATGAGCAGTTCTTC.

The J gene is TRBJ2-3, the V gene TRBV15; weak D call: TRBD1 (6 bases). There are 15 residues in the CDR3. CDR1 and CDR2 from the germline V gene are LNHNV and YYDKDF (reference sequence). The V gene lost 0 bases and the J gene lost 4 bases, with 11 bases spanning the gap. The CDR3 DNA follows: TGTGCCACCAGCAGAGATACGCAGGGGTCAGATACGCAGTATTTT. Residues: CATSRDTQGSDTQYF. The full variable domain, completed using reference TRBV15 and TRBJ2-3, is DAMVIQNPRYQVTQFGKPVTLSCSQTLNHNVMYWYQQKSSQAPKLLFHYYDKDFNNEADTPDNFQSRRPNTSFCFLDIRSPGLGDTAMYLCATSRDTQGSDTQYFGPGTRLTVL.

CDR3 in amino acids: CATSTGSNNEQFF. The CDR3 DNA follows: TGTGCCACCTCCACAGGTTCAAACAATGAGCAGTTCTTC. The chain employs TRBV9 and TRBJ2-1; D is possibly TRBD1 (5 bases). The germline V and J ends were trimmed by 9 bases and 5 bases, with 15 bases remaining between them. This CDR3 is 13 amino acids long. Germline CDR1 SGDLS, CDR2 YYNGEE.